The T cell receptor beta chain under discussion was sequenced for a study of blood T cells in healthy people across ages. The study, taken as a whole, reports: A strong correlation between TCR beta diversity and naive T cell percentage was seen. Diversity figures based on one million T cells were deemed too low.

For the second PCR, which ran for 7 to 11 cycles, a sample-barcoded 5' primer and a J-beta primer mix were used. A template-switch adaptor with 12 random nucleotides tagged each cDNA molecule. TCRdb recomputed calls from the 5' RACE reads with MiXCR, one row per CDR3 protein. The table has some 1.5 million distinct CDR3 sequences, approximately 42% seen once; the top ten hold less than 5%. Germline-derived CDR1 and CDR2 are SGHTA and FQGNSA. The CDR3 runs to 15 residues. Trimming pared 2 bases from V and 7 bases from J, leaving 14 bases between. About this clonotype: No antigen is known for it.

This clonotype originated in a woman younger than 35 in good health. The rearrangement links TRBV7-2 to TRBJ1-4; D is uncertain. Sequencing was carried out using blood. The CDR3 is CASSLLGGFSEKLFF. CDR3 DNA sequence: TGTGCCAGCAGCTTATTGGGCGGTTTCAGTGAAAAACTGTTTTTT. The full variable domain, with the rest looked up from reference TRBV7-2 and TRBJ1-4, is GAGVSQSPSNKVTEKGKDVELRCDPISGHTALYWYRQSLGQGLEFLIYFQGNSAPDKSGLPSDRFSAERTGGSVSTLTIQRTQQEDSAVYLCASSLLGGFSEKLFFGSGTQLSVL.